These 5 T cell receptor beta chains came from one sample sequenced in a study of early T cells in non-severe SARS-CoV-2 infection. One entry per CDR3 protein, called by TCRdb with MiXCR from the 5' RACE reads. The sample comprises around 77,000 distinct CDR3 sequences, approximately 12% of which are singletons, and about 14% rests with the top ten. This material consisted of whole blood, taken at baseline. The receptors here all came from an adult who was a healthcare worker with PCR-confirmed SARS-CoV-2 infection or an uninfected control (not recorded which). The donor label of this sample is uncertain.

This clonotype was detected only a few times. The V and J genes are TRBV11-2 and TRBJ1-6, with TRBD1 as a possible D gene (6 bases). This CDR3 has 16 residues. The germline V and J ends were trimmed by 4 bases and 11 bases, with 21 bases remaining between them. The germline V gene encodes CDR1 SGHAT and CDR2 FQNNGV. CDR3 in amino acids: CASSSTRWTARAPLHF. In nucleotides, the CDR3 is TGTGCCAGCAGCTCAACCCGCTGGACAGCGAGGGCACCCCTCCACTTT.

This rearrangement joins TRBV27 to TRBJ2-6; D not resolved. The germline gives CDR1 MNHEY, CDR2 SMNVEV (reference sequence). V lost 6 bases to trimming and J lost 2 bases, with 8 bases between them. The CDR3 length is 14 residues. CDR3 sequence reads: CASSIAAGANVLTF. CDR3 coding DNA: TGTGCCAGCAGCATTGCGGCTGGGGCCAACGTCCTGACTTTC.

The sample holds many counts of this clonotype. The chain employs TRBV7-6 and TRBJ2-1, with TRBD1 identical over 7 bases. The V gene end was trimmed by 7 bases and the J gene end by 4 bases; junction bases not matched to a gene: 7. In germline, CDR1 is SGHVS, CDR2 FNYEAQ. This CDR3 is 14 amino acids long. CDR3 bases: TGTGCCAGCAACCTAGGGGGCAGGTACAATGAGCAGTTCTTC. Translating it yields CASNLGGRYNEQFF. Complete variable domain (other parts from reference TRBV7-6 and TRBJ2-1): GAGVSQSPRYKVTKRGQDVALRCDPISGHVSLYWYRQALGQGPEFLTYFNYEAQQDKSGLPNDRFSAERPEGSISTLTIQRTEQRDSAMYRCASNLGGRYNEQFFGPGTRLTVL.

This clonotype was detected only a few times. The genes are TRBV20-1 and TRBJ2-7; 8 nucleotides line up with TRBD2. CDR3 length equals 14 residues. Unmatched junction bases numbered 13, after V lost 6 bases and J lost 6 bases. The germline V gene encodes CDR1 DFQATT and CDR2 SNEGSKA (reference sequence). The CDR3, as DNA: TGCAGTGCCACTCCTCAGGCGGGAGGTGGCGAGCAGTACTTC. It is translated as CSATPQAGGGEQYF.

This clonotype was detected ten times or more. The rearrangement uses TRBV4-2 and TRBJ1-2; no reliable D call. The CDR3 is 14 amino acids. The V end was cut by 2 bases, the J end by 0 bases, with 7 bases between. CDR1 is LGHNA and CDR2 is YNFKEQ in the germline V gene. CDR3 protein: CASSQRVTNYGYTF. In DNA, the CDR3 is TGTGCCAGCAGCCAAAGGGTAACTAACTATGGCTACACCTTC.